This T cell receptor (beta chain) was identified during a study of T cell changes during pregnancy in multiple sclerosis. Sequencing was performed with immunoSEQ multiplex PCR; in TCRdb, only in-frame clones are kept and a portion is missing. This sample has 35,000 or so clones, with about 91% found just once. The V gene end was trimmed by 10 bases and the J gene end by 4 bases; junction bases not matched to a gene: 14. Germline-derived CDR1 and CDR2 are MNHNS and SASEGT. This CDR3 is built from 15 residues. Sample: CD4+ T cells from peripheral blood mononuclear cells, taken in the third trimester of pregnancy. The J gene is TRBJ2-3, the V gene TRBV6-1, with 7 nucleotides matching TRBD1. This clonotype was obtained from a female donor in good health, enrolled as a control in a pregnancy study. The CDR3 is CATDNLQGTPDTQYF. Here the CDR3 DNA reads TGTGCCACCGATAATTTACAGGGGACCCCAGATACGCAGTATTTT.